Listed here are 31 T cell receptor beta chains from one sample, sequenced in a study of T cell changes during pregnancy in multiple sclerosis. The protocol was immunoSEQ multiplex PCR, while the TCRdb copy is restricted to in-frame clones and leaves out a portion. Altogether about 77,000 clones are present, 75% to 90% being singletons, with the ten largest covering over 1.5%. The source was peripheral blood, collected before pregnancy. The receptors stem from a female donor with multiple sclerosis, enrolled in a pregnancy study.

This clone was counted a single time. The V call is TRBV6-5, the J call TRBJ2-1; 7 bases are a match to TRBD1. The germline V gene encodes CDR1 MNHEY and CDR2 SVGAGI. Trimming at V came to 6 bases and at J to 5 bases, leaving 4 bases not matched to a gene. CDR3 length equals 13 residues. CDR3 coding DNA: TGTGCCAGCAGCACTACAGGGGACAATGAGCAGTTCTTC. Protein: CASSTTGDNEQFF.

This clone was found a few times. This chain joins TRBV10-1 and TRBJ1-3; no clear D. CDR1 and CDR2 from the germline V gene are WNHNN and SYGVQD (reference sequence). The CDR3 sequence is 15 residues long. Trimming removed 2 bases at V and 0 bases at J, with 8 bases between. The CDR3 sequence is CASSEDPVSGNTIYF. The CDR3, as DNA: TGCGCCAGCAGTGAGGATCCAGTCTCTGGAAACACCATATATTTT.

This clone has a single count. J is TRBJ1-1 and V is TRBV5-4; 9 nucleotides line up with TRBD1. This CDR3 comprises 16 residues. After removal of 4 bases from V and 7 bases from J, the junction contained 14 bases not matched to a gene. The germline V gene has CDR1 SGHNT and CDR2 YYREEE (reference sequence). The CDR3 loop reads CASSPRTGEGRGEAFF. The CDR3 region has the DNA TGTGCCAGCAGCCCACGGACAGGGGAGGGAAGAGGTGAAGCTTTCTTT.

The CDR3 nucleotides read TGTGCCAGCAGTGTTGGGTGGGGCAGCTCCTATGGCTACACCTTC. Translating gives CASSVGWGSSYGYTF. J is TRBJ1-2 and V is TRBV2; TRBD1 might be the D (5 bases). The CDR3 runs to 15 residues. Deletions cut 4 bases from V and 4 bases from J, with 16 bases between. Germline CDR1 reads SNHLY; CDR2 reads FYNNEI.

This chain connects TRBV6-6 to TRBJ2-5; TRBD1 agrees at 7 bases. The CDR3 length is 14 residues. Looked up from germline, CDR1 is MNHNY and CDR2 is SVGAGI (reference sequence). The V and J ends lost 7 bases and 3 bases, in that order; junction bases with no gene match: 8. CDR3 sequence (DNA): TGTGCCAGCACTCCCGGGACAGCCGAAGAGACCCAGTACTTC. Its protein product is CASTPGTAEETQYF.

This chain connects TRBV2 to TRBJ1-1; possible D gene TRBD1, 6 bases. The CDR3 totals 16 residues. Deletions cut 6 bases from V and 5 bases from J, with 22 bases between. Per germline, CDR1 SNHLY and CDR2 FYNNEI. Here the CDR3 reads CASSPSGGRGDTEAFF. In nucleotides, the CDR3 is TGTGCCAGCAGCCCCTCGGGGGGCCGAGGGGATACTGAAGCTTTCTTT. The variable domain in full, with the rest retrieved from reference TRBV2 and TRBJ1-1, is EPEVTQTPSHQVTQMGQEVILRCVPISNHLYFYWYRQILGQKVEFLVSFYNNEISEKSEIFDDQFSVERPDGSNFTLKIRSTKLEDSAMYFCASSPSGGRGDTEAFFGQGTRLTVV.

The chain links TRBV7-3 to TRBJ2-7; the D gene is possibly TRBD1 (6 bases). V lost 5 bases to trimming and J lost 7 bases, with 24 bases between them. The CDR3 runs 16 residues. Looked up from germline, CDR1 is SGHTA and CDR2 is FQGTGA. For the CDR3, the DNA is TGTGCCAGCAGCCATGGGATTCCAGGGGATGTCGGGGAGCAGTACTTC. Translating it yields CASSHGIPGDVGEQYF. Full variable domain (rest looked up from reference TRBV7-3 and TRBJ2-7): GAGVSQTPSNKVTEKGKYVELRCDPISGHTALYWYRQSLGQGPEFLIYFQGTGAADDSGLPNDRFFAVRPEGSVSTLKIQRTERGDSAVYLCASSHGIPGDVGEQYFGPGTRLTVT.

This clone was counted ten times or more. The V and J genes are TRBV7-3 and TRBJ2-1; 11 positions agree with TRBD2. J lost 0 bases, V lost 8 bases, and 3 bases had no gene match. The length of the CDR3 is 15 residues. CDR1 and CDR2 from the germline V gene are SGHTA and FQGTGA. DNA of the CDR3: TGTGCCAGCGGGCTAGCGGGGGGCTCCTACAATGAGCAGTTCTTC. It codes for CASGLAGGSYNEQFF. Using reference TRBV7-3 and TRBJ2-1 for the parts outside the CDR3, the full variable domain is GAGVSQTPSNKVTEKGKYVELRCDPISGHTALYWYRQSLGQGPEFLIYFQGTGAADDSGLPNDRFFAVRPEGSVSTLKIQRTERGDSAVYLCASGLAGGSYNEQFFGPGTRLTVL.

The chain uses TRBV7-9 and TRBJ2-1; TRBD2 is a possible D gene (5 bases). From germline, CDR1 is SEHNR and CDR2 FQNEAQ (reference sequence). V was clipped by 5 bases and J by 4 bases, with 12 bases between them. This CDR3 region has 14 residues. This CDR3 is CASSPRSGYNEQFF. CDR3 sequence (DNA): TGTGCCAGCAGCCCCCGGTCGGGATACAATGAGCAGTTCTTC. Full variable domain (missing parts from reference TRBV7-9 and TRBJ2-1): DTGVSQNPRHKITKRGQNVTFRCDPISEHNRLYWYRQTLGQGPEFLTYFQNEAQLEKSRLLSDRFSAERPKGSFSTLEIQRTEQGDSAMYLCASSPRSGYNEQFFGPGTRLTVL.

Only one count was recorded for this clone. V gene TRBV21-1 combines with J gene TRBJ2-7; TRBD2 reflects the table's D call only, with no check against the DNA. TRBV21-1 represents a pseudogene. This CDR3 has 15 residues. The CDR3 loop reads CASSKSSSGCLEQYF. The CDR3 DNA reads as TGTGCCAGCAGCAAATCGAGTAGCGGGTGTCTAGAGCAGTACTTC.

The rearrangement uses TRBV18 and TRBJ2-7; tentative D call: TRBD2 (5 bases). Trimming removed 6 bases at V and 1 base at J, with 19 bases between. The CDR3 consists of 16 residues. The germline V gene encodes CDR1 KGHSH and CDR2 LQKENI. In DNA form, the CDR3 reads TGTGCCAGCTCGGTGACATCGGTTGGGAGTTCCTACGAGCAGTACTTC. The encoded protein is CASSVTSVGSSYEQYF.

J is TRBJ2-7 and V is TRBV6-6, with 7 nucleotides matching TRBD1. The CDR3 is 13 residues long. CDR1 is MNHNY, CDR2 SVGAGI, per germline (reference sequence). V dropped 7 bases and J dropped 7; count of bases not matched to a gene: 10. CDR3 loop: CASNPGGWGEQYF. DNA for the CDR3: TGTGCCAGCAACCCAGGGGGATGGGGGGAGCAGTACTTC.

The V gene is TRBV7-8, the J gene TRBJ2-5, with 10 bases identical to TRBD1. Germline CDR1 reads SGHVS; CDR2 reads FQNEAQ. The CDR3 covers 17 residues. With V trimmed by 3 bases and J by 3 bases, 10 bases remained unmatched. CDR3 in amino acids: CASSFPDRGFLEETQYF. In DNA, the CDR3 is TGTGCCAGCAGCTTTCCGGACAGGGGGTTTCTGGAAGAGACCCAGTACTTC.

This chain connects TRBV27 to TRBJ1-4; 9 bases match TRBD1. The CDR3 has 15 amino acids. Trimming took 7 bases from V and 8 from J; bases not matched to a gene: 11. CDR1 and CDR2 from the germline V gene are MNHEY and SMNVEV (reference sequence). CDR3 nucleotides: TGTGCCAGCACCTCGGGGGGGACAGGGAGCGAAAAACTGTTTTTT. Translation gives CASTSGGTGSEKLFF. Based on the CDR3 plus reference TRBV27 and TRBJ1-4, the full variable domain is EAQVTQNPRYLITVTGKKLTVTCSQNMNHEYMSWYRQDPGLGLRQIYYSMNVEVTDKGDVPEGYKVSRKEKRNFPLILESPSPNQTSLYFCASTSGGTGSEKLFFGSGTQLSVL.

This clone was seen more than once but under ten times. The chain recombines TRBV27 with TRBJ1-1; D gene ambiguous. Germline values: CDR1 MNHEY, CDR2 SMNVEV (reference sequence). CDR3 length: 13 amino acids. Trimming left V 6 bases short and J 8 bases short, with 16 bases between. CDR3 protein: CASSAAPAREAFF. CDR3 bases: TGTGCCAGCAGCGCGGCACCCGCAAGGGAAGCTTTCTTT.

This chain connects TRBV5-1 to TRBJ1-1, with 9 bases that match TRBD1. This CDR3 region has 14 residues. J gave up 3 bases and V 8 bases, and 8 bases lay outside the gene matches. Germline V gene data show CDR1 as SGHRS and CDR2 as YFSETQ. For the CDR3, the DNA is TGCGCCAGTTACAGGGGGCTCCTGGACACTGAAGCTTTCTTT. Protein product: CASYRGLLDTEAFF.

V gene TRBV4-3 combines with J gene TRBJ1-4; D possibly corresponds to TRBD1 (6 bases). The CDR3 runs 14 residues. V lost 7 bases, J lost 8 bases, and 17 bases lay in between. The V gene's germline CDR1 is LGHNA and CDR2 YSLEER. Here the CDR3 reads CASTLARGREKLFF. CDR3 nucleotide sequence: TGCGCCAGCACCCTAGCTAGGGGGAGAGAAAAACTGTTTTTT.

The V gene is TRBV5-6, the J gene TRBJ1-2; TRBD1 matches 8 bases. The J segment lost 7 bases and the V segment lost 1 base, leaving 6 bases of the junction unmatched. CDR1 is SGHDT, CDR2 YYEEEE, per germline. The CDR3 is 14 residues long. CDR3 amino acids: CASSLKDRATGYTF. The CDR3 DNA follows: TGTGCCAGCAGCTTGAAGGACAGGGCTACTGGCTACACCTTC.

This rearrangement joins TRBV4-1 to TRBJ2-7; D may be TRBD2 (5 bases). Germline CDR1 MGHRA, CDR2 YSYEKL. Trimming left V 2 bases short and J 3 bases short, with 8 bases between. The CDR3 is made up of 13 amino acids. As DNA, the CDR3 is TGCGCCAGCAGCCAAATCGGGGTCTACGAGCAGTACTTC. Translated: CASSQIGVYEQYF.

This chain joins TRBV7-9 and TRBJ1-5; D unresolved. Trimming left V 3 bases short and J 3 bases short, with 12 bases between. This CDR3 has 15 residues. Germline V gene sequence: CDR1 SEHNR, CDR2 FQNEAQ (reference sequence). The CDR3 sequence is CASSFGMAPNQPQHF. In DNA, the CDR3 is TGTGCCAGCAGCTTCGGGATGGCCCCCAATCAGCCCCAGCATTTT.

The chain uses TRBV19 and TRBJ1-2, with D possibly TRBD1 on 6 matching bases. From germline, CDR1 is LNHDA and CDR2 SQIVND (reference sequence). V lost 4 bases and J lost 1, with 7 bases in between. The CDR3 runs 13 residues. As DNA, the CDR3 is TGTGCCAGTAGTAGGACAGTTAACTATGGCTACACCTTC. Encoded protein: CASSRTVNYGYTF.

Written as DNA, the CDR3 is TGTGCCAGCAGCAGGGACAGGGGGATGAATCAGCCCCAGCATTTT. Translated, it gives CASSRDRGMNQPQHF. The J gene is TRBJ1-5, the V gene TRBV2; 11 nucleotides align to TRBD1. Germline lookup yields CDR1 SNHLY and CDR2 FYNNEI. Germline trimming cut 6 bases from V and 4 bases from J; bases unmatched to any gene: 5. The CDR3 covers 15 residues.

The chain joins TRBV13 to TRBJ2-1; D not resolved. Trimming stripped 5 bases from V and 3 bases from J, with 11 bases between. The CDR3 consists of 14 residues. CDR1 PRHDT and CDR2 FYEKMQ come from the germline V gene (reference sequence). The CDR3 nucleotides are TGTGCCAGCAGCCTGGAGACGGGCTACAATGAGCAGTTCTTC. This translates into CASSLETGYNEQFF.

This CDR3 reads CAWSVLNYGYTF. CDR3 bases: TGTGCCTGGAGTGTCCTTAACTATGGCTACACCTTC. This chain joins TRBV30 and TRBJ1-2; no definite D call. The ends were cut back, 0 bases at V and 1 base at J, with 3 bases in the middle. Looked up from germline, CDR1 is GTSNPN and CDR2 is SVGIG (reference sequence). The CDR3 is 12 amino acids. The full variable domain, rest sourced from reference TRBV30 and TRBJ1-2, is SQTIHQWPATLVQPVGSPLSLECTVEGTSNPNLYWYRQAAGRGLQLLFYSVGIGQISSEVPQNLSASRPQDRQFILSSKKLLLSDSGFYLCAWSVLNYGYTFGSGTRLTVV.

The genes are TRBV6-4 and TRBJ2-1; 14 bases line up with TRBD2. J was trimmed by 7 bases and V by 3 bases; bases with no gene match: 2. There are 15 residues in the CDR3. Germline CDR1 reads MRHNA; CDR2 reads SNTAGT. The CDR3 is CASSERTSGGNEQFF. The CDR3 coding sequence is TGTGCCAGCAGTGAACGGACTAGCGGGGGGAATGAGCAGTTCTTC.

This chain connects TRBV25-1 to TRBJ1-4; D perhaps matches TRBD1 (6 bases). The CDR3 has 16 residues. Trimming left V 3 bases short and J 2 bases short, with 13 bases between. CDR1 MGHDK and CDR2 SYGVNS come from the germline V gene. The CDR3 here is CASSDGGGGTNEKLFF. The CDR3 region has the DNA TGTGCCAGCAGTGATGGAGGTGGGGGCACTAATGAAAAACTGTTTTTT. The whole variable domain, remainder taken from reference TRBV25-1 and TRBJ1-4, is EADIYQTPRYLVIGTGKKITLECSQTMGHDKMYWYQQDPGMELHLIHYSYGVNSTEKGDLSSESTVSRIRTEHFPLTLESARPSHTSQYLCASSDGGGGTNEKLFFGSGTQLSVL.

This sequence joins TRBV7-9 and TRBJ2-7, with a weak D call TRBD1 (5 bases). V shed 3 bases and J shed 6 bases, with 15 bases lying between them. CDR3 length equals 14 residues. Germline CDR1 and CDR2: SEHNR and FQNEAQ (reference sequence). CDR3 region: CASSFWGPLREQYF. The CDR3 DNA follows: TGTGCCAGCAGCTTTTGGGGCCCACTCCGCGAGCAGTACTTC.

The chain has TRBV4-1 and TRBJ2-2; D is unclear. Germline V lookup: CDR1 MGHRA, CDR2 YSYEKL. The CDR3 extends over 15 amino acids. Trimming took 2 bases from V and 1 from J, leaving 8 bases between them. The CDR3 DNA follows: TGCGCCAGCAGCCAATTCGGCGGGAACACCGGGGAGCTGTTTTTT. Its translation is CASSQFGGNTGELFF.

V is TRBV5-8 and J is TRBJ2-5; tentatively, D is TRBD1 (7 bases). Germline lookup yields CDR1 SGHTS and CDR2 YDEGEE. The CDR3 extends over 15 amino acids. The V and J ends lost 4 bases and 3 bases respectively, with 16 bases between them. CDR3 sequence reads: CASSAGQEGEETQYF. CDR3 coding DNA: TGTGCCAGCAGCGCCGGACAGGAGGGAGAAGAGACCCAGTACTTC.

The J gene is TRBJ2-5, the V gene TRBV7-9, with D tentatively TRBD1 (7 bases). Between the trimmed V and J ends, which lost 5 bases and 5 bases, there was a span of 12 bases. Germline loops: CDR1 SEHNR, CDR2 FQNEAQ (reference sequence). CDR3 size: 13 residues. CDR3 coding DNA: TGTGCCAGCAGCCCCCAGGGGGGCGAGACCCAGTACTTC. The encoded protein is CASSPQGGETQYF. Variable domain in full (rest from reference TRBV7-9 and TRBJ2-5): DTGVSQNPRHKITKRGQNVTFRCDPISEHNRLYWYRQTLGQGPEFLTYFQNEAQLEKSRLLSDRFSAERPKGSFSTLEIQRTEQGDSAMYLCASSPQGGETQYFGPGTRLLVL.

V and J are TRBV7-3 and TRBJ2-3; D possibly corresponds to TRBD2 (7 bases). Germline CDR1 is SGHTA and CDR2 is FQGTGA. Trimming took 3 bases from V and 4 from J, leaving 20 bases between them. The CDR3 is 17 amino acids. This CDR3 reads CASSFRGAGTEADTQYF. CDR3 DNA: TGTGCCAGCAGCTTCCGGGGGGCAGGCACAGAAGCAGATACGCAGTATTTT.